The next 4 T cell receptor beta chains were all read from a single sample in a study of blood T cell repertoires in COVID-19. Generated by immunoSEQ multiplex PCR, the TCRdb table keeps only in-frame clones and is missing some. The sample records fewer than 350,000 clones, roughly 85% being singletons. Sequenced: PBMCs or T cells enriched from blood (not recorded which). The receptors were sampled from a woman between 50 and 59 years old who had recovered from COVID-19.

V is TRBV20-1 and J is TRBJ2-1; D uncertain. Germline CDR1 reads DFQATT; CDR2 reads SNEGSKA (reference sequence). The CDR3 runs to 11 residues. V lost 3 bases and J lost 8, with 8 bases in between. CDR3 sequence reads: CSASPTDEQFF. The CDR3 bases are TGCAGTGCTAGTCCAACTGATGAGCAGTTCTTC.

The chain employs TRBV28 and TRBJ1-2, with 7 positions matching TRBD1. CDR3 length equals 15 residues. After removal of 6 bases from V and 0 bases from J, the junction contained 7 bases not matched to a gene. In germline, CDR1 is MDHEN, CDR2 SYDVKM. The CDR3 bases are TGTGCCAGCAGGGAACGACAGGGAGCTAACTATGGCTACACCTTC. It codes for CASRERQGANYGYTF.

The CDR3 region has the DNA TGTGCCAGCAGCTTGGCGACAGGGGATAATTCACCCCTCCACTTT. It encodes CASSLATGDNSPLHF. This chain uses TRBV7-9 with TRBJ1-6; TRBD1 aligns across 8 bases. The CDR3 length is 15 residues. The germline CDR1 and CDR2 sequences are SEHNR and FQNEAQ (reference sequence). Trimming cost V 3 bases and J 5 bases; bases outside gene matches: 3. The full variable domain, in which reference TRBV7-9 and TRBJ1-6 provide the parts outside the CDR3, is DTGVSQNPRHKITKRGQNVTFRCDPISEHNRLYWYRQTLGQGPEFLTYFQNEAQLEKSRLLSDRFSAERPKGSFSTLEIQRTEQGDSAMYLCASSLATGDNSPLHFGNGTRLTVT.

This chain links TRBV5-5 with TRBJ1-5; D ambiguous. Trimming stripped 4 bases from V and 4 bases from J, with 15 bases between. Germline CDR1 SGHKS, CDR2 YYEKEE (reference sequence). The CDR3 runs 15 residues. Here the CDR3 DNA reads TGTGCCAGCAGCCGGGATACCTTGGATAATCAGCCCCAGCATTTT. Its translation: CASSRDTLDNQPQHF. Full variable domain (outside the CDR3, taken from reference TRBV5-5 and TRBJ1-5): DAGVTQSPTHLIKTRGQQVTLRCSPISGHKSVSWYQQVLGQGPQFIFQYYEKEERGRGNFPDRFSARQFPNYSSELNVNALLLGDSALYLCASSRDTLDNQPQHFGDGTRLSIL.